The 20 T cell receptor beta chains given below trace back to one sample, sequenced in a study of metastatic and nonmetastatic thyroid tumors. With MiXCR, TCRdb called clones anew from the PCR reads. The sample holds over 5,500 clones, about a third seen once. Thyroid surgery was performed in patients who had received no treatment beforehand. Sequenced sample: adjacent normal tissue. Receptor source: a female donor with papillary thyroid cancer or a benign thyroid nodule (not recorded which). Some clones in this sample may be carry-over from other donors' samples.

V and J are TRBV7-8 and TRBJ2-7; D ambiguous. In germline, CDR1 is SGHVS, CDR2 FQNEAQ. The CDR3 consists of 15 residues. V lost 1 base and J 3 bases, leaving 13 bases between the germline ends. Here the CDR3 DNA reads TGTGCCAGCAGCTTAGGATGTGCGGATTACTACGAGCAGTACTTC. Translation: CASSLGCADYYEQYF.

This clone is categorized as medium-sized. V usage is TRBV9 and J usage is TRBJ2-7; TRBD1 matches at 7 bases. Trimming at V came to 1 base and at J to 6 bases, leaving 16 bases not matched to a gene. CDR1 SGDLS and CDR2 YYNGEE come from the germline V gene. The CDR3 spans 17 residues. This CDR3 reads CASSVIVSRGKGFEQYF. CDR3 bases: TGTGCCAGCAGCGTAATAGTTTCCAGGGGGAAAGGGTTCGAGCAGTACTTC.

This clone has only a few counts. The V gene is TRBV2, the J gene TRBJ2-1; a weak D match, TRBD1 (5 bases). Trimming stripped 4 bases from V and 0 bases from J, with 10 bases between. Germline loops: CDR1 SNHLY, CDR2 FYNNEI. The CDR3 is 15 residues long. CDR3 sequence: CASSVGASSYNEQFF. Written as DNA, the CDR3 is TGTGCCAGCAGTGTTGGGGCTAGCTCCTACAATGAGCAGTTCTTC.

V and J are TRBV5-6 and TRBJ1-4, with 7 bases fitting TRBD1. The CDR3 covers 15 residues. The V gene's germline CDR1 is SGHDT and CDR2 YYEEEE. The trim removed 4 bases at V and 12 bases at J, leaving 15 bases unmatched. For the CDR3, the DNA is TGTGCCAGCAGCGCTGGAACAGGGGCCCTCGGTCAACTGTTTTTT. Amino acids: CASSAGTGALGQLFF.

This clone has a handful of counts. V gene TRBV10-3 combines with J gene TRBJ2-2; D might be TRBD1 or TRBD2, each matching 6 bases. This CDR3 has 16 residues. V was trimmed by 3 bases and J by 4 bases, leaving 15 bases between them. CDR1 is ENHRY, CDR2 SYGVKD, per germline. CDR3 region: CAISETEGGGTGELFF. The CDR3 bases are TGTGCCATCAGTGAAACAGAAGGAGGGGGCACCGGGGAGCTGTTTTTT.

As to this clone: One end of the junction varies from germline; a read error may be responsible. The V and J genes are TRBV7-2 and TRBJ2-1, with D unclear. CDR3 size: 11 residues. CDR1 SGHTA and CDR2 FQGNSA come from the germline V gene. CDR3 bases: TGTGCCAGTAGCTTAGTGGGAGAGCAGTTCTTC. Translated, it gives CASSLVGEQFF.

This chain joins TRBV6-5 and TRBJ2-5; 9 nucleotides match TRBD2. The V gene's germline CDR1 is MNHEY and CDR2 SVGAGI. After removal of 0 bases from V and 5 bases from J, the junction contained 4 bases not matched to a gene. This CDR3 contains 15 residues. The CDR3 DNA reads as TGTGCCAGCAGTTACTCGCGGGGGGGCGGGGAGACCCAGTACTTC. As protein: CASSYSRGGGETQYF.

This clone was seen only a few times. V gene TRBV6-1 combines with J gene TRBJ1-2, with a tentative D call TRBD1 (6 bases). V lost 6 bases, J lost 2 bases, and 16 bases lay in between. Germline CDR1 MNHNS, CDR2 SASEGT. The CDR3 is 15 residues long. CDR3 coding DNA: TGTGCCAGCAGCCCCGGAAACACAGGGAACTATGGCTACACCTTC. Amino acids: CASSPGNTGNYGYTF.

A few counts support this clone. This rearrangement joins TRBV6-1 to TRBJ1-5, with 10 bases aligning to TRBD1. The V and J ends lost 4 bases and 4 bases, in that order; junction bases with no gene match: 4. This CDR3 is 15 amino acids long. The germline gives CDR1 MNHNS, CDR2 SASEGT. In DNA form, the CDR3 reads TGTGCCAGCAGTGTCGACAGGGGGCAGAATCAGCCCCAGCATTTT. As protein: CASSVDRGQNQPQHF.

The V and J genes are TRBV5-1 and TRBJ2-2; 11 bases are shared with TRBD2. The length of the CDR3 is 18 residues. CDR1 is SGHRS, CDR2 YFSETQ, per germline. The trim removed 4 bases at V and 4 bases at J, leaving 12 bases unmatched. CDR3 protein: CASSANTGTSGRTGELFF. CDR3 nucleotides: TGCGCCAGCAGCGCCAATACCGGGACTAGCGGTCGCACCGGGGAGCTGTTTTTT.

This clone has just a few counts. The chain joins TRBV12-3 or TRBV12-4 to TRBJ2-5; 9 bases line up with TRBD2. The junction had 5 bases not matched to a gene; V was cut back by 6 bases and J by 3 bases. The CDR3 is 14 amino acids. CDR3 nucleotide sequence: TGTGCCAGCAGGGCGGGAGGGCCAAAAGAGACCCAGTACTTC. Its translation: CASRAGGPKETQYF.

The chain couples TRBV20-1 to TRBJ2-5, with 8 bases lining up with TRBD2. This CDR3 is 15 amino acids long. Looked up from germline, CDR1 is DFQATT and CDR2 is SNEGSKA (reference sequence). The J segment lost 1 base and the V segment lost 5 bases, leaving 9 bases of the junction unmatched. The CDR3 region has the DNA TGCAGTGCTGTGATAGCGGGGAGATTCCAAGAGACCCAGTACTTC. Translated, it gives CSAVIAGRFQETQYF.

In its sample, this clone was seen a few times. The V and J genes are TRBV6-2 or TRBV6-3 and TRBJ1-1; D is ambiguous. Germline values: CDR1 MNHEY, CDR2 SVGEGT. V was shortened by 6 bases and J by 1 base, with 9 bases between the two germline ends. The CDR3 runs 13 residues. The CDR3, as DNA: TGTGCCAGCAGACACTACAGGAACACTGAAGCTTTCTTT. This sequence encodes CASRHYRNTEAFF.

The chain employs TRBV5-5 and TRBJ2-3, with 9 bases that match TRBD2. Germline CDR1 reads SGHKS; CDR2 reads YYEKEE (reference sequence). The CDR3 is 15 amino acids. J was trimmed by 4 bases and V by 9 bases; bases with no gene match: 12. The CDR3 DNA reads as TGTGCCAACAGATCAGGACTAGCGAGCGCAGATACGCAGTATTTT. Protein product: CANRSGLASADTQYF.

For this clone: The same CDR3 can be traced to other DNA sequences in this sample. The chain recombines TRBV6-1 with TRBJ1-5; D is undetermined. V was pared by 6 bases and J by 2 bases, with 11 bases between. This CDR3 comprises 14 residues. Germline CDR1 and CDR2: MNHNS and SASEGT. The CDR3 is CASRDPTGNQPQHF. The CDR3 coding sequence is TGTGCCAGCAGAGATCCAACGGGCAATCAGCCCCAGCATTTT.

This chain connects TRBV9 to TRBJ2-7; no definite D call. The CDR3 covers 13 residues. CDR1 is SGDLS, CDR2 YYNGEE, per germline. With 3 bases removed from V and 3 bases from J, the gap between germline ends came to 10 bases. The CDR3 coding sequence is TGTGCCAGCAGCGCCACGTTGGGCTACGAGCAGTACTTC. This encodes CASSATLGYEQYF.

The sample holds a few counts of this clone. This rearrangement joins TRBV19 to TRBJ2-7; a weak D match, TRBD1 (6 bases). Trimming shortened V by 5 bases and J by 0 bases, and 11 bases separated the two germline ends. Per germline, CDR1 LNHDA and CDR2 SQIVND (reference sequence). The CDR3 covers 14 residues. The CDR3: CASSLGTNSYEQYF. CDR3 in DNA: TGTGCCAGTAGTCTCGGGACAAACTCCTACGAGCAGTACTTC.

This clone was seen once. The chain joins TRBV7-8 to TRBJ2-3; 10 nucleotides agree with TRBD2. The germline V gene has CDR1 SGHVS and CDR2 FQNEAQ. V dropped 5 bases and J dropped 5; count of bases not matched to a gene: 10. CDR3 length: 16 residues. The CDR3 loop is CASSRGAGGAKDTQYF. The DNA for the CDR3 is TGTGCCAGCAGCCGTGGAGCGGGGGGGGCCAAAGATACGCAGTATTTT.

This clone is classed as large. The gene calls are TRBV6-1 and TRBJ2-6; 11 nucleotides match TRBD1. V shed 6 bases and J 4 bases; nucleotides not matched to a gene: 2. Per the germline V gene, CDR1 is MNHNS and CDR2 is SASEGT. CDR3 size: 15 residues. The CDR3 coding sequence is TGTGCCAGCAGCGGACAGGGGGCCGGGGCCAACGTCCTGACTTTC. It translates to CASSGQGAGANVLTF.

Concerning this clone itself: Since no conserved phenylalanine or tryptophan closes the CDR3, a read error is the likely cause. The DNA is left out, because the CDR3 cannot be placed on it with certainty; the CDR3 is given as TCRdb lists it. The rearrangement joins TRBV6-1 to TRBJ2-6; TRBD1, the table's D call, was not compared with the DNA. With termini counted, the CDR3 has 18 amino acids. Germline V lookup: CDR1 MNHNS, CDR2 SASEGT. The CDR3 spells CASSELRTVLSGANVMTL.